These 11 T cell receptor beta chains came from one sample sequenced in a study of T-cell reconstitution after alpha-beta-depleted transplantation in children. Preparation of the TCRbeta library involved a method that used unique molecular identifiers. TCRdb re-called the PCR reads with MiXCR, one entry per CDR3 protein. This table holds around 580,000 distinct CDR3 sequences, 20% to 25% found once. The source material was PBMCs, mostly from graft donor cells, sampled 360 days after TCRalphabeta/CD19-depleted stem cell transplant. These receptors were collected from a boy under three years old who had a stem cell transplant for acute myeloid leukemia, so the T cells may come from the graft donor.

The chain uses TRBV12-3 or TRBV12-4 and TRBJ1-5; D gene uncertain. Trimming cost V 1 base and J 2 bases, with 6 bases left between them. The CDR3 contains 14 residues. DNA of the CDR3: TGTGCCAGCAGTTTAGTTAGTGGCAATCAGCCCCAGCATTTT. Translation gives CASSLVSGNQPQHF.

CDR3 DNA: TGTGCCAGCAGCTTGTACCTAGCCGATACGCAGTATTTT. Translation: CASSLYLADTQYF. V and J are TRBV7-2 and TRBJ2-3; D is possibly TRBD2 (5 bases). V dropped 3 bases and J dropped 6 bases, with 10 bases sitting between them. Germline CDR1 is SGHTA and CDR2 is FQGNSA. This CDR3 has 13 residues.

The chain uses TRBV12-3 or TRBV12-4 and TRBJ2-1; D is possibly TRBD2 (6 bases). This CDR3 has 14 amino acids. V was pared by 8 bases and J by 0 bases, with 11 bases between. The CDR3 DNA is TGTGCCAGCGTTAGCGGTAGCTCCTACAATGAGCAGTTCTTC. Translated, it gives CASVSGSSYNEQFF.

This sequence joins TRBV10-3 and TRBJ2-3; either TRBD1 or TRBD2 may fit D (5 bases each). Germline V lookup: CDR1 ENHRY, CDR2 SYGVKD. V lost 3 bases to trimming and J lost 6 bases, with 10 bases between them. The CDR3 loop spans 13 amino acids. The CDR3 reads CAISDRDLDTQYF. The CDR3 DNA is TGTGCCATCAGTGACAGGGACCTTGATACGCAGTATTTT.

The rearrangement joins TRBV2 to TRBJ1-4; D perhaps matches TRBD1 (5 bases). V lost 0 bases and J lost 3, with 11 bases in between. Germline V lookup: CDR1 SNHLY, CDR2 FYNNEI. The CDR3 loop spans 16 amino acids. This chain's CDR3 is CASSEAPRGPNEKLFF. For the CDR3, the DNA is TGTGCCAGCAGTGAAGCCCCTAGGGGACCTAATGAAAAACTGTTTTTT.

The rearrangement joins TRBV25-1 to TRBJ2-1; D remains unclear. Germline V gene data show CDR1 as MGHDK and CDR2 as SYGVNS. This CDR3 is 16 amino acids long. Trimming took off 0 bases at V and 0 bases at J, with 9 bases between the two ends. CDR3 sequence (DNA): TGTGCCAGCAGTGAATATATGGCAAGCTCCTACAATGAGCAGTTCTTC. It yields the protein CASSEYMASSYNEQFF.

This clonotype has more than one count but fewer than ten. This chain connects TRBV7-2 to TRBJ1-4; D perhaps matches TRBD1 (5 bases). The CDR3 is 15 amino acids. V lost 6 bases to trimming and J lost 7 bases, with 18 bases between them. The germline CDR1 and CDR2 sequences are SGHTA and FQGNSA. The DNA of the CDR3 is TGTGCCAGCAGGTCTATCGGCAGGGTCTCTGAAAAACTGTTTTTT. Residues: CASRSIGRVSEKLFF.

This clonotype was observed at least ten times. V gene TRBV11-2 combines with J gene TRBJ2-5; 8 bases map to TRBD2. Unmatched junction bases numbered 11, after V lost 5 bases and J lost 3 bases. The CDR3 length is 16 residues. Germline values: CDR1 SGHAT, CDR2 FQNNGV. CDR3 coding DNA: TGTGCCAGCAGCCCGCGTTTCACGGGGGGGGAAGAGACCCAGTACTTC. Its protein is CASSPRFTGGEETQYF.

The V call is TRBV5-5, the J call TRBJ2-5; maybe TRBD2 (7 bases). This CDR3 is 15 amino acids long. The germline V gene has CDR1 SGHKS and CDR2 YYEKEE (reference sequence). The V end was cut by 1 base, the J end by 5 bases, with 15 bases between. The CDR3: CASSLFGGREETQYF. DNA of the CDR3: TGTGCCAGCAGCTTGTTCGGGGGGCGGGAGGAGACCCAGTACTTC.

This chain uses TRBV10-3 with TRBJ2-2; no reliable D call. V was cut by 4 bases and J by 4 bases, with 10 bases left in between. The CDR3 is 14 amino acids. In germline, CDR1 is ENHRY, CDR2 SYGVKD. The CDR3 DNA follows: TGTGCCATCAGTGTGGGCAGATCCACCGGGGAGCTGTTTTTT. Translating it yields CAISVGRSTGELFF.

This clonotype was counted only a few times. This rearrangement joins TRBV5-1 to TRBJ1-5; D not certain. Germline CDR1 reads SGHRS; CDR2 reads YFSETQ. This CDR3 is 14 amino acids long. V was trimmed by 0 bases and J by 5 bases, leaving 9 bases between them. The CDR3, as DNA: TGCGCCAGCAGCTTGGGGGGTGTGGATCAGCCCCAGCATTTT. Protein sequence: CASSLGGVDQPQHF.